This note documents a single T cell receptor beta chain sequence. Its target is not known. The data were obtained in a study of CD8 T cells in ankylosing spondylitis. Study-wide results and limits: A TCR beta motif made of eight highly homologous variants seemed typical of ankylosing spondylitis blood. Reportedly, matched ankylosing spondylitis synovial fluid was significantly enriched for disease-linked clones. Existing reports had already noted some motif variants in reactive arthritis synovial fluid and blood.

Quantitative 5'-RACE with molecular barcodes was used to make the TCR beta libraries. TCRdb re-analysed the 5' RACE reads in MiXCR, keeping a single row per CDR3 protein. The sample holds approximately 300,000 distinct CDR3 sequences, 8% seen once. The V end was cut by 0 bases, the J end by 0 bases, with 9 bases between. This CDR3 has 16 amino acids. From germline, CDR1 is KGHSH and CDR2 LQKENI. This sequence joins TRBV18 and TRBJ2-4; D remains unclear. The TCR comes from a male donor with ankylosing spondylitis. The sample consisted of blood, either unsorted or a sorted T cell fraction (not recorded which). CDR3: CASSPPEGLAKNIQYF. In DNA, the CDR3 is TGTGCCAGCTCACCACCGGAAGGCCTAGCCAAAAACATTCAGTACTTC.